This T cell receptor (beta chain) was observed in a study of patients and donors after allogeneic stem cell transplantation. Each CDR3 protein gets one entry after TCRdb re-called the RT-PCR reads with MiXCR. In the table there are more than 850,000 distinct CDR3 sequences, about a sixth of which are singletons. The sequence was collected from a human donor who was either an allogeneic HSCT recipient or a stem cell or donor lymphocyte infusion donor (not recorded which). It is not recorded whose cells these are; they may come from a transplant donor. Material: blood, either unsorted or a sorted T cell fraction (not recorded which).

CDR3 protein: CSVEDPQNIQYF. The CDR3 DNA reads TGCAGCGTTGAAGATCCACAAAACATTCAGTACTTC. The chain links TRBV29-1 to TRBJ2-4; the D is unclear. Trimming took off 0 bases at V and 5 bases at J, with 5 bases between the two ends. CDR3 size: 12 residues. The germline V gene has CDR1 SQVTM and CDR2 ANQGSEA.